These 5 T cell receptor beta chains were all obtained from the same sample, sequenced in a study of technical replicates of blood from a handful of donors. TCRdb's copy holds only in-frame clones and misses some; the assay was immunoSEQ multiplex PCR. The sample lists tens of thousands of clones, 95% occurring once. The material sequenced was T cells isolated from PBMCs. The receptors were gathered from a human donor in good health.

The chain uses TRBV5-4 and TRBJ2-7; 9 nucleotides match TRBD2. V shed 4 bases, J shed 7 bases, and the junction held 3 bases outside the gene matches. The CDR3 totals 12 residues. The germline V gene encodes CDR1 SGHNT and CDR2 YYREEE (reference sequence). The CDR3 DNA is TGTGCCAGCAGCGCGAGCGGGAGGGAGCAGTACTTC. Its translation is CASSASGREQYF.

This clone was recorded a few times. The chain combines TRBV6-1 with TRBJ1-2, with 7 bases identical to TRBD1. Germline loops: CDR1 MNHNS, CDR2 SASEGT. J lost 2 bases, V lost 7 bases, and 7 bases had no gene match. The CDR3 sequence is 14 residues long. As DNA, the CDR3 is TGTGCCAGCACCCCGGACAGGACGAACTATGGCTACACCTTC. Translation: CASTPDRTNYGYTF.

V gene TRBV18 combines with J gene TRBJ1-2, with D perhaps TRBD1 (5 bases). Trimming stripped 3 bases from V and 4 bases from J, with 18 bases between. The CDR3 runs 16 residues. The germline V gene has CDR1 KGHSH and CDR2 LQKENI. For the CDR3, the DNA is TGTGCCAGCTCACCGGTCGCAGGGTCGGAGAGCTATGGCTACACCTTC. It codes for CASSPVAGSESYGYTF.

The DNA of the CDR3 is TGCGCCAGCAGCCAAGATACAGGGACAGGGACCATGACAGATACGCAGTATTTT. The encoded protein is CASSQDTGTGTMTDTQYF. The chain recombines TRBV4-3 with TRBJ2-3; TRBD1 aligns across 9 bases. V lost 0 bases and J lost 3; bases outside the gene matches: 10. Germline V gives CDR1 LGHNA, CDR2 YSLEER. This CDR3 is built from 18 residues.

The DNA for the CDR3 is TGTGCCAGCAGTCTCGTAATAATGAACACTGAAGCTTTCTTT. Translated: CASSLVIMNTEAFF. The rearrangement joins TRBV28 to TRBJ1-1; no definite D call. V lost 5 bases, J lost 0 bases, and 10 bases lay in between. The CDR3 spans 14 residues. CDR1 and CDR2 (germline): MDHEN, SYDVKM.